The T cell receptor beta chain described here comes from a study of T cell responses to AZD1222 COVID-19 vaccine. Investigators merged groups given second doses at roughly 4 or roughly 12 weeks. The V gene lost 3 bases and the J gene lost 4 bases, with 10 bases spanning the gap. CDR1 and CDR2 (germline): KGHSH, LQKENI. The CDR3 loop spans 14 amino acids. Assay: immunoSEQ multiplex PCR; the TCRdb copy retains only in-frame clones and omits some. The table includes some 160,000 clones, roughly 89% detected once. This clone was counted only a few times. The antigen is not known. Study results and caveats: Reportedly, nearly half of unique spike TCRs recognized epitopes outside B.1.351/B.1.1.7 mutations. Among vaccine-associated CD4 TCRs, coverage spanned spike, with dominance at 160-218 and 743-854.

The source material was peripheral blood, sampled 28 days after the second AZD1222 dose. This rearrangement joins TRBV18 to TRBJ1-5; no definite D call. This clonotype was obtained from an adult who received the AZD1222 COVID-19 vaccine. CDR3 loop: CASSPDGVNQPQHF. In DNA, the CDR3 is TGTGCCAGCTCACCGGACGGTGTAAATCAGCCCCAGCATTTT.